Included here is one T cell receptor (beta chain) sequence, with context. The antigen is unknown. CDR3 length equals 16 residues. The germline V gene encodes CDR1 SGHRS and CDR2 YFSETQ. After removal of 0 bases from V and 12 bases from J, the junction contained 14 bases not matched to a gene. This record comes from a study of cytomegalovirus exposure and HLA in healthy donors. As for the study in general: Within an early data release were around 80 million unique TCRs drawn from HLA-typed donors. Whole-study results and caveats: Overall, approximately 150 TCR beta chains were annotated as cytomegalovirus-associated. Data from an earlier analysis indicated that most TCR beta V segments were productive either about 87% or about 30% of the time. Later, TCR association rates were found to vary by HLA locus, highest for DRB1 and lowest for HLA-C.

A multiplex PCR was run with 60 Vbeta primers and 13 Jbeta primers. Generated by immunoSEQ multiplex PCR, the TCRdb table keeps only in-frame clones and is missing some. The sample includes approximately 80,000 clones, around 80% of them seen just once. What was sequenced was PBMCs. The sequence was collected from a male donor in good health and CMV-seropositive. The chain employs TRBV5-1 and TRBJ2-1, with 8 bases matching TRBD2. Here the CDR3 DNA reads TGCGCCAGCAGCTTGGGACCAACTAGCGGCGGCGTTGGGCAGTTCTTC. Protein sequence: CASSLGPTSGGVGQFF. Filled out from reference TRBV5-1 and TRBJ2-1, the complete variable domain reads KAGVTQTPRYLIKTRGQQVTLSCSPISGHRSVSWYQQTPGQGLQFLFEYFSETQRNKGNFPGRFSGRQFSNSRSEMNVSTLELGDSALYLCASSLGPTSGGVGQFFGPGTRLTVL.